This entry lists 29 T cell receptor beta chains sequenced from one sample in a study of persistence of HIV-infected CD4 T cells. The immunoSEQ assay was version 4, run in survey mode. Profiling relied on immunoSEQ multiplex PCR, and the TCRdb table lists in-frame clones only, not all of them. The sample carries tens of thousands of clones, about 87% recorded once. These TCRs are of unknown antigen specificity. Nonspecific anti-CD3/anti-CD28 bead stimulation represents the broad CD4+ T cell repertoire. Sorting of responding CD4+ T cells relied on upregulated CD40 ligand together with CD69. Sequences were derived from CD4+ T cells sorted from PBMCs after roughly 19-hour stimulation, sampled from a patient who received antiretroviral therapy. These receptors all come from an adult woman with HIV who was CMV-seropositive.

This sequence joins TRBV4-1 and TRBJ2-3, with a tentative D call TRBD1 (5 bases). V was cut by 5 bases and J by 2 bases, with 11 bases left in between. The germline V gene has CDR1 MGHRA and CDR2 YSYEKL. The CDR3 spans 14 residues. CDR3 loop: CASSLDRHTDTQYF. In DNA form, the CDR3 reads TGCGCCAGCAGCTTAGACAGACACACAGATACGCAGTATTTT.

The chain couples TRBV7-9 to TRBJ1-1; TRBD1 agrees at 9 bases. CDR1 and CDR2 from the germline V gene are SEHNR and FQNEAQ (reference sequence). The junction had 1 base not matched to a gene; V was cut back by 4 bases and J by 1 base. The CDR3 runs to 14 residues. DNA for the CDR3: TGTGCCAGCAGCTCGGGACAGGGGAACACTGAAGCTTTCTTT. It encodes CASSSGQGNTEAFF.

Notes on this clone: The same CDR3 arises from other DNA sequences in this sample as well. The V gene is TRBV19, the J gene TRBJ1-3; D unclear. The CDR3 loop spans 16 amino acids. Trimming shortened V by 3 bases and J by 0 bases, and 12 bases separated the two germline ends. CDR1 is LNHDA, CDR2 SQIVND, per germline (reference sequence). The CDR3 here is CASSIGSGNSGNTIYF. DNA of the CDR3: TGTGCCAGTAGTATTGGTTCTGGGAACTCTGGAAACACCATATATTTT.

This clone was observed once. CDR3 in amino acids: CASSPRTGDYSPLHF. Written as DNA, the CDR3 is TGTGCCAGCAGCCCACGGACAGGGGATTACTCACCCCTCCACTTT. The J gene is TRBJ1-6, the V gene TRBV7-2; 9 bases line up with TRBD1. Per germline, CDR1 SGHTA and CDR2 FQGNSA. The V and J ends lost 5 bases and 10 bases, in that order; junction bases with no gene match: 9. The CDR3 runs 15 residues. The full variable domain, with the rest looked up from reference TRBV7-2 and TRBJ1-6, is GAGVSQSPSNKVTEKGKDVELRCDPISGHTALYWYRQSLGQGLEFLIYFQGNSAPDKSGLPSDRFSAERTGGSVSTLTIQRTQQEDSAVYLCASSPRTGDYSPLHFGNGTRLTVT.

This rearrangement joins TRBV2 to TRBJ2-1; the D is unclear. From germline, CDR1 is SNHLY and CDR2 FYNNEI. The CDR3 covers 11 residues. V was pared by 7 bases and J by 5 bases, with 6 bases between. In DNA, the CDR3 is TGTGCCAGCACAGTTAACAATGAGCAGTTCTTC. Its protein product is CASTVNNEQFF.

CDR3 sequence: CASSRRTGSQETQYF. The CDR3 nucleotides read TGTGCCAGCAGCCGAAGAACAGGGTCACAAGAGACCCAGTACTTC. The V call is TRBV7-8, the J call TRBJ2-5; TRBD1 might be the D (6 bases). Germline V lookup: CDR1 SGHVS, CDR2 FQNEAQ. V was trimmed by 5 bases and J by 2 bases, leaving 15 bases between them. This CDR3 spans 15 amino acids.

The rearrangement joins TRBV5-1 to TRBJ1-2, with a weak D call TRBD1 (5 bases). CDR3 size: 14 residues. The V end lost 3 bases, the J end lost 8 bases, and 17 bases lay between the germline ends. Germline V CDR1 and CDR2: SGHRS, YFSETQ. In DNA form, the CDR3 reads TGCGCCAGCAGCTCAACGGGACGGGGGTACGGCTACACCTTC. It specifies CASSSTGRGYGYTF.

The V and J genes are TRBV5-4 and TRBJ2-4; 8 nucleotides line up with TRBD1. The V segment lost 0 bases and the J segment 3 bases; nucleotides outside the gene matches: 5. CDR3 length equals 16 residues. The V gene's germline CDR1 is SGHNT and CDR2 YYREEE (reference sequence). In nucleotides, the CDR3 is TGTGCCAGCAGCTTGGCGCAGGGGGCGGGCAAAAACATTCAGTACTTC. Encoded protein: CASSLAQGAGKNIQYF.

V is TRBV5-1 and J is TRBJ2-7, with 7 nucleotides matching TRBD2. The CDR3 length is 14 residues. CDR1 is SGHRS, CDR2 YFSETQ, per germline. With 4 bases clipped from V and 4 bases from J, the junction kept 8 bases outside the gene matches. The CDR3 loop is CASSPGDYNYEQYF. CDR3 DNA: TGCGCCAGCAGCCCGGGGGACTACAATTACGAGCAGTACTTC.

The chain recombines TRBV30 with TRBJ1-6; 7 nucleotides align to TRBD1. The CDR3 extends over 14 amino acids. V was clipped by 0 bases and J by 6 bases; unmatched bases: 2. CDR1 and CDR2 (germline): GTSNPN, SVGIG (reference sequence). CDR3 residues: CAWSVRQGNSPLHF. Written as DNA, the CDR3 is TGTGCCTGGAGTGTGAGACAGGGTAATTCACCCCTCCACTTT.

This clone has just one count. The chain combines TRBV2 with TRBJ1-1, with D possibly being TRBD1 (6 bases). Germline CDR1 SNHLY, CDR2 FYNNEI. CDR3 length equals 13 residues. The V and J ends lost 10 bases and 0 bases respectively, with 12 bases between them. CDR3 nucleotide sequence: TGTGCCATCGGAGGACAGATGAACACTGAAGCTTTCTTT. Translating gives CAIGGQMNTEAFF.

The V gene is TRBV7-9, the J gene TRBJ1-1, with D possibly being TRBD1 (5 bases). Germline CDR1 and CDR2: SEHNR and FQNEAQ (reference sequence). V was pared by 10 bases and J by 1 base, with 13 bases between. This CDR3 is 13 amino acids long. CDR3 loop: CAIQKQANTEAFF. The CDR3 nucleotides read TGTGCCATACAGAAACAGGCGAACACTGAAGCTTTCTTT.

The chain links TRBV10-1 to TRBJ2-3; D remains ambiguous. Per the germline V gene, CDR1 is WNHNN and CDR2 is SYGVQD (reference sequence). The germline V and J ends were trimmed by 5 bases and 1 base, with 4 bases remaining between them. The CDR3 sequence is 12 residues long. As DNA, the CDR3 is TGCGCCAGCAGTTTAGGCACAGATACGCAGTATTTT. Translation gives CASSLGTDTQYF.

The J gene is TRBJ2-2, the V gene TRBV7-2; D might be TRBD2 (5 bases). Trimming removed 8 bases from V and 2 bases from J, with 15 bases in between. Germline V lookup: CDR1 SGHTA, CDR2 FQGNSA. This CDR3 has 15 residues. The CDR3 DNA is TGTGCCAGCGGCCGTTACGAGGGAAACACCGGGGAGCTGTTTTTT. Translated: CASGRYEGNTGELFF.

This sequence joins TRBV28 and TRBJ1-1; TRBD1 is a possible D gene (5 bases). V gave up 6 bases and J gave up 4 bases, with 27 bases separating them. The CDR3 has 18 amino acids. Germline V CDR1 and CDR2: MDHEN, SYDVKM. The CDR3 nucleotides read TGTGCCAGCAGCACCAGGGCCCGGGGCCCCCGTTGGAGCACTGAAGCTTTCTTT. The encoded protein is CASSTRARGPRWSTEAFF.

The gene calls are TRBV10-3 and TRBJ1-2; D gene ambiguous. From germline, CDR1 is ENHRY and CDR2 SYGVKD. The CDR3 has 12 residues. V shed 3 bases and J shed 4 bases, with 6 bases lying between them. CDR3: CAISESTYGYTF. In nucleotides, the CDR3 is TGTGCCATCAGTGAATCCACCTATGGCTACACCTTC.

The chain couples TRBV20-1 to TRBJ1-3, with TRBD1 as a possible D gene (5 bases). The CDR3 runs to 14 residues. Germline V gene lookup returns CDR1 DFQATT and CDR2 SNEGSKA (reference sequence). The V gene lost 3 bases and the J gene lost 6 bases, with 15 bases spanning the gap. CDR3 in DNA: TGCAGTGCTAGTTCGAAGGGACTTACAAACACCATATATTTT. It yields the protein CSASSKGLTNTIYF.

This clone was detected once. The CDR3 nucleotides read TGTGCCAGCAGCCGTCCCGGGGGGAAGGCAGATACGCAGTATTTT. Translated, it gives CASSRPGGKADTQYF. The chain recombines TRBV9 with TRBJ2-3; 7 bases agree with TRBD2. In germline, CDR1 is SGDLS, CDR2 YYNGEE. CDR3 size: 15 residues. J gave up 4 bases and V 4 bases, and 9 bases lay outside the gene matches.

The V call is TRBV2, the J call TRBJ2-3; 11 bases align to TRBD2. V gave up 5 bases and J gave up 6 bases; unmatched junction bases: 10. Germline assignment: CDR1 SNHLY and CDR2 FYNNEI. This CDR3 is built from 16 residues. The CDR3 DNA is TGTGCCAGCAGTAAGACACTAGCGGGAGCGCCGGATACGCAGTATTTT. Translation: CASSKTLAGAPDTQYF.

The CDR3 DNA reads as TGTGCCAGCAGCCCGGGGGGCGGGAACGGGCTCGGCTACACCTTC. Its protein product is CASSPGGGNGLGYTF. The chain carries TRBV2 and TRBJ1-2, with D maybe TRBD1 (6 bases). V lost 6 bases, J lost 8 bases, and 22 bases lay in between. Germline CDR1 is SNHLY and CDR2 is FYNNEI. The length of the CDR3 is 15 residues.

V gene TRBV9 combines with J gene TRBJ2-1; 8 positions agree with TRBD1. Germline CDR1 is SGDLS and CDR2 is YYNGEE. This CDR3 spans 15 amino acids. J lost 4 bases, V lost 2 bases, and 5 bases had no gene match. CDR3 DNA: TGTGCCAGCAGCGTCCGGACAGGGAAATACAATGAGCAGTTCTTC. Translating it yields CASSVRTGKYNEQFF.

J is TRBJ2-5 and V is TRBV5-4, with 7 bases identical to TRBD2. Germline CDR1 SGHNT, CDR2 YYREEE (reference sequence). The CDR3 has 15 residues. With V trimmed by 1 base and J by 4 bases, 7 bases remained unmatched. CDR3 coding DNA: TGTGCCAGCAGCTTGCCCGGACTAGAGGGAGAGACCCAGTACTTC. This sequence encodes CASSLPGLEGETQYF.

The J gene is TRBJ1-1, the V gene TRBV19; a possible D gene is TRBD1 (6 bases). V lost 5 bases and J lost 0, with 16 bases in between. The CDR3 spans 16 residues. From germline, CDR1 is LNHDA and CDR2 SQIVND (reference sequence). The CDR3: CASSPNRDIMNTEAFF. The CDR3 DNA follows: TGTGCCAGTAGTCCAAACAGGGATATCATGAACACTGAAGCTTTCTTT.

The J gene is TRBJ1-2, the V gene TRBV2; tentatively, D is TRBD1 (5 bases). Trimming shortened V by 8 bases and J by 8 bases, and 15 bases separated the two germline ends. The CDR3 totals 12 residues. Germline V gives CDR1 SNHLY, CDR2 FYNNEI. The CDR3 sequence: CASLRAEGGYTF. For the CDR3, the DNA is TGTGCCAGCCTGAGGGCTGAGGGGGGCTACACCTTC.

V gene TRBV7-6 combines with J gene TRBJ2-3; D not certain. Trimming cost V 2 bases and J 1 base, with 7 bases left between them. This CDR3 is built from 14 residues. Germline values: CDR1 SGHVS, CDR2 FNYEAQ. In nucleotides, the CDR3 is TGTGCCAGCAGCTTACGGAGTGGCACAGATACGCAGTATTTT. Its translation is CASSLRSGTDTQYF.

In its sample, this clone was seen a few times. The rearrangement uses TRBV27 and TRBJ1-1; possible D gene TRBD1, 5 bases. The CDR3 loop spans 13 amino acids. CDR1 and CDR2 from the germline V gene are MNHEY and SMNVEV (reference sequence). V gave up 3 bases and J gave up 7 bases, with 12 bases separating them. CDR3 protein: CASSFARANEAFF. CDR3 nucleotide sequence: TGTGCCAGCAGTTTTGCCAGGGCAAATGAAGCTTTCTTT.

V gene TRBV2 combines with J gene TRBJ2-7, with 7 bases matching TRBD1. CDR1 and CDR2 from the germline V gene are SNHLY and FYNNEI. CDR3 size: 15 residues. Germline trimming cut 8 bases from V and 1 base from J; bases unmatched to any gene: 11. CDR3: CASCYWRTGSYEQYF. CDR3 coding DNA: TGTGCCAGCTGCTATTGGCGGACAGGATCCTACGAGCAGTACTTC.

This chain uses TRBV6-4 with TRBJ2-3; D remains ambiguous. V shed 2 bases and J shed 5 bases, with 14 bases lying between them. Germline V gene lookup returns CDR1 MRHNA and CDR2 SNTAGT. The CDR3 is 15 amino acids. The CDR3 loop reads CASSDNQIPGDTQYF. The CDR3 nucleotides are TGTGCCAGCAGTGACAATCAAATACCGGGAGATACGCAGTATTTT.

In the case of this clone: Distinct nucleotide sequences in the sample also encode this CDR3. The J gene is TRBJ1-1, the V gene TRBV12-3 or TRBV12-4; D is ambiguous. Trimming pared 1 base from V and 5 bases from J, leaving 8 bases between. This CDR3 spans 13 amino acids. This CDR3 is CASSLVGGTEAFF. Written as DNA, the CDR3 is TGTGCCAGCAGTTTAGTGGGAGGGACTGAAGCTTTCTTT.